Below are 9 T cell receptor beta chains sequenced from a single sample in a study of human CD8 memory T cell subsets. Researchers made TCR beta libraries via UMI-labeled 5' RACE. Reanalyzing the 5' RACE reads, TCRdb keeps one entry per CDR3 protein, without DNA. The table for this sample gives thousands of distinct CDR3 sequences. The sample consisted of CD8+ T cells from PBMCs. The receptors stem from a human donor in good health.

CDR3 sequence reads: CASSQDLSLAGETQYF. The rearrangement joins TRBV4-3 to TRBJ2-5; TCRdb's D call, TRBD2, is unchecked because there is no DNA. Germline lookup yields CDR1 LGHNA and CDR2 YSLEER. The CDR3 is 16 amino acids.

The V call is TRBV9, the J call TRBJ2-7; TCRdb selects TRBD1, and the lack of DNA leaves this call unchecked. CDR1 is SGDLS and CDR2 is YYNGEE in the germline V gene. CDR3 length equals 12 residues. This CDR3 is CASSVVGGEQYF.

This CDR3 is CSVAGTSLDEQFF. The J gene is TRBJ2-1, the V gene TRBV29-1; TCRdb's D call, TRBD2, is unchecked because there is no DNA. This CDR3 is built from 13 residues. CDR1 is SQVTM and CDR2 is ANQGSEA in the germline V gene.

This rearrangement joins TRBV19 to TRBJ2-2. The CDR3 spans 13 residues. Germline loops: CDR1 LNHDA, CDR2 SQIVND (reference sequence). The CDR3 protein is CASSLRIGGELFF.

Measured by frequency, this clonotype is medium-sized. The chain employs TRBV5-1 and TRBJ2-1; absent DNA, TCRdb's TRBD2 call cannot be checked. The CDR3 has 16 residues. CDR1 and CDR2 from the germline V gene are SGHRS and YFSETQ. CDR3 region: CASSGKLAGVDNEQFF.

V usage is TRBV11-2 and J usage is TRBJ2-1; without DNA, the TCRdb call of TRBD2 cannot be checked. Germline CDR1 is SGHAT and CDR2 is FQNNGV. This CDR3 has 16 residues. The CDR3 spells CASGFVIGSGSNEQFF.

This chain connects TRBV6-4 to TRBJ1-2. CDR3 size: 14 residues. Germline V CDR1 and CDR2: MRHNA, SNTAGT. The CDR3 reads CASSDSMRGYGYTF.

The CDR3: CATSEERESSYNEQFF. The chain links TRBV24-1 to TRBJ2-1; there is no DNA to check the TCRdb D call of TRBD1. The CDR3 spans 16 residues. Germline V CDR1 and CDR2: KGHDR, SFDVKD.

CDR3 in amino acids: CASSYSILAGSQETQYF. The gene calls are TRBV6-2 or TRBV6-3 and TRBJ2-5; TCRdb returns TRBD2, unconfirmable since there is no DNA. In germline, CDR1 is MNHEY, CDR2 SVGEGT. The CDR3 sequence is 17 residues long.